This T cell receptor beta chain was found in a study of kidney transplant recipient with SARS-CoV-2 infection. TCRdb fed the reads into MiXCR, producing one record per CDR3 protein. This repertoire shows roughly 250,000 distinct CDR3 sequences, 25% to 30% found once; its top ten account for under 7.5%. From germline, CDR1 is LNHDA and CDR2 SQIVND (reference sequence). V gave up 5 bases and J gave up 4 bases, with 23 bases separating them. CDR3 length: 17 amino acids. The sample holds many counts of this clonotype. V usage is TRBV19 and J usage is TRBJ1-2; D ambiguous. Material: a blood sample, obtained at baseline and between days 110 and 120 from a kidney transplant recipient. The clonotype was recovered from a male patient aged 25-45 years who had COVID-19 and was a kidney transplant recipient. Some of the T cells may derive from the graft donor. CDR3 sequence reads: CASSLVLTNRKTYGYTF. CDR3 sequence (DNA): TGTGCCAGTAGTTTAGTGTTGACAAATCGAAAGACCTATGGCTACACCTTC.